A selection of T cell receptor beta chains follows, all from one sample in a study of cytomegalovirus exposure and HLA in healthy donors. Here immunoSEQ multiplex PCR was the method, and the copy in TCRdb shows in-frame clones only, minus some. The sample has roughly 180,000 clones, roughly 79% seen once. The sequenced sample consisted of PBMCs. These receptors came from a male donor in good health and CMV-seronegative. Each CDR3 is given with its conserved first and last residue. Each record gives: J gene, clone size, V gene, D gene, CDR3 DNA, CDR3 protein. D genes are given only for firm matches. Only part of the rows carry a size: once, few, many, or a class if the clone is expanded.

TRBJ1-5 once TRBV5-6 TRBD1 TGTGCCACCCAAAGTGGGACAGGTGAGCAGCCCCAGCATTTT CATQSGTGEQPQHF
TRBJ1-5 - TRBV4-1 - TGCGCCAGCAGCGCGAACGGCCGGGAGGATCAGCCCCAGCATTTT CASSANGREDQPQHF
TRBJ1-5 - TRBV4-1 - TGCGCCAGCAGCCAGGTCCAGGCGAGCAATCAGCCCCAGCATTTT CASSQVQASNQPQHF
TRBJ1-2 once TRBV28 TRBD1 TGTGCCAGCAACCCCGGGACAGACTATGGCTACACCTTC CASNPGTDYGYTF
TRBJ1-5 - TRBV18 - TGTGCCAGCTCACAAGGGGAGGGGGTACGGAATCAGCCCCAGCATTTT CASSQGEGVRNQPQHF
TRBJ1-5 once TRBV18 - TGTGCCAGCTCACGGGGGCGGGTCGACAATCAGCCCCAGCATTTT CASSRGRVDNQPQHF
TRBJ2-3 - TRBV7-3 TRBD2 TGTGCCAGCAGCCTGAGGAGCGGGAGGACAGATACGCAGTATTTT CASSLRSGRTDTQYF
TRBJ2-7 once TRBV19 TRBD2 TGTGCCAGTAGTTTAGCGGGAGAACCCTACGAGCAGTACTTC CASSLAGEPYEQYF
TRBJ1-5 - TRBV2 - TGTGCCAGCAGTGGAGCCAGGTATTTCAATCAGCCCCAGCATTTT CASSGARYFNQPQHF
TRBJ2-6 - TRBV19 - TGTGCCAGTAGTATAGATGGTAGCTCTGGGGCCAACGTCCTGACTTTC CASSIDGSSGANVLTF
TRBJ2-7 - TRBV12-1 - TGTGCCAGCAGCTTGGGACAGGGGAACTGCGAGCAGTACTTC CASSLGQGNCEQYF
TRBJ2-1 - TRBV7-9 TRBD1 TGTGCCAGCAGCTTAAAGGGGGCTACTCGTGGCAATGAGCAGTTCTTC CASSLKGATRGNEQFF
TRBJ1-4 few TRBV7-6 - TGTGCCAGCAGCGTAGACAGTGAAAAACTGTTTTTT CASSVDSEKLFF
TRBJ2-1 - TRBV6-1 - TGTGCCAGCGTGAGGGGGCCGGGGGCGAATGAGCAGTTCTTC CASVRGPGANEQFF
TRBJ2-7 once TRBV30 TRBD2 TGTGCCTGGAGTCGTCGACGGACTAGCGGGAGAGAGCAGTACTTC CAWSRRRTSGREQYF
TRBJ2-7 - TRBV19 - TGTGCCAGTAGTATTATTGGACAGAACTACGAGCAGTACTTC CASSIIGQNYEQYF
TRBJ2-7 - TRBV30 TRBD1 TGTGCCTGGAGTGCGACAGGGGGCTTGAACGAGCAGTACTTC CAWSATGGLNEQYF
TRBJ1-2 - TRBV30 - TGTGCCTGGAGTGTAAGCGTGGTGTATGGCTACACCTTC CAWSVSVVYGYTF
TRBJ1-2 - TRBV9 - TGTGCCAGCAGCGTAGCGGGGAAGGACTATGGCTACACCTTC CASSVAGKDYGYTF
TRBJ2-3 - TRBV11-2 TRBD1 TGTGCCAGCATCCCGTTGGGGACAGGCACAGATACGCAGTATTTT CASIPLGTGTDTQYF
TRBJ2-7 - TRBV6-6 - TGTGCCAGCACCAACCCGCCCTACGAGCAGTACTTC CASTNPPYEQYF
TRBJ1-2 - TRBV6-1 - TGTGCCAGCAGCCCCGAGGCAAACTATGGCTACACCTTC CASSPEANYGYTF
TRBJ2-7 - TRBV9 - TGTGCCAGCAGCGTAGGACAGCCAAGCTCCTACGAGCAGTACTTC CASSVGQPSSYEQYF
TRBJ1-3 - TRBV27 - TGTGCCAGCAGCACTCTAGGGGTTCCTGGAAACACCATATATTTT CASSTLGVPGNTIYF
TRBJ2-7 - TRBV9 - TGTGCCAGCAGCGGAACTTCCTACGAGCAGTACTTC CASSGTSYEQYF
TRBJ2-7 - TRBV18 - TGTGCCAGCTCACCGGACAGCTACGAGCAGTACTTC CASSPDSYEQYF
TRBJ2-3 - TRBV5-1 TRBD2 TGCGCCAGCATGACGGGAGGGCCGACAGATACGCAGTATTTT CASMTGGPTDTQYF
TRBJ2-1 - TRBV6-5 TRBD2 TGTGCCAGCAGTTACCTGTCTAGCGGCTACAATGAGCAGTTCTTC CASSYLSSGYNEQFF
TRBJ1-5 once TRBV6-1 - TGTGCCAGCAGTGCCCCCCGCGGCAGGGAGCCCCAGCATTTT CASSAPRGREPQHF
TRBJ1-5 - TRBV19 TRBD1 TGTGCCAGTAGTATTTTCCCGACAGGGGGCAATCAGCCCCAGCATTTT CASSIFPTGGNQPQHF
TRBJ1-2 - TRBV5-6 TRBD1 TGTGCCAGCAGCGGCCAGGGACAGGGGCCCTATGGCTACACCTTC CASSGQGQGPYGYTF
TRBJ1-1 - TRBV7-9 - TGTGCCAGCAGCGGCCTTGACAGGGAAGCTTTCTTT CASSGLDREAFF
TRBJ2-7 - TRBV21-1 - TGTGCCAGCAGCTCCCGCCAGGTCGGTAGCTCCTACGAGCAGTACTTC CASSSRQVGSSYEQYF
TRBJ1-3 - TRBV30 TRBD1 TGTGCCTGGAGTAGGGACAGGGGCCGAAACACCATATATTTT CAWSRDRGRNTIYF
TRBJ1-2 few TRBV30 - TGTGCCTGGAGTGTATCGGGGGGGGCGCGTGGCTACACCTTC CAWSVSGGARGYTF
TRBJ2-7 - TRBV5-1 TRBD2 TGCGCCAGCAGCCCTAGCGGGAGGATTGGATACGAGCAGTACTTC CASSPSGRIGYEQYF
TRBJ1-5 - TRBV19 TRBD1 TGTGCCAGTAGACAGGGGGATCAGCCCCAGCATTTT CASRQGDQPQHF
TRBJ2-1 - TRBV7-2 TRBD2 TGTGCCAGCAGCTTTTTAGGCGGGAGCGAGCAGTTCTTC CASSFLGGSEQFF
TRBJ1-1 once TRBV6-1 - TGTGCCAGCAGTGAACTGGGAGGGCCCCCTGAAGCTTTCTTT CASSELGGPPEAFF
TRBJ1-5 - TRBV23-1 TRBD1 TGCGCCAGCGGGACGGACAGGGGGCTTTATAGCAATCAGCCCCAGCATTTT CASGTDRGLYSNQPQHF
TRBJ2-4 - TRBV19 - TGTGCCAGTAGTATAGACCCCCAGGGTTACCTAACCAAAAACATTCAGTACTTC CASSIDPQGYLTKNIQYF
TRBJ2-1 - TRBV5-4 TRBD2 TGTGCCACTAGCGGGCTCTCCTACAATGAGCAGTTCTTC CATSGLSYNEQFF
TRBJ2-4 - TRBV13 - TGTGCCAGCAGCTTAGGGGGGTGGGGGACAACGGGAAGCATTCAGTACTTC CASSLGGWGTTGSIQYF
TRBJ1-3 - TRBV7-8 - TGTGCCAGCAGCTTCCGTTTCTCTGGAAACACCATATATTTT CASSFRFSGNTIYF
TRBJ1-1 - TRBV29-1 TRBD1 TGCAGCGTACAGGGGGATTACACTGAAGCTTTCTTT CSVQGDYTEAFF
TRBJ1-2 - TRBV27 TRBD1 TGTGCCAGCAGTGAATCAGGGACAGCGGTTAGCGGCTACACCTTC CASSESGTAVSGYTF
TRBJ2-7 - TRBV5-6 - TGTGCCAGCAGCTTGGAGTCAGACGAGCAGTACTTC CASSLESDEQYF
TRBJ1-6 - TRBV30 TRBD1 TGTGCCTGGAGTGTACTGCGGAGGGGGCCCGAAAGCTCCTATAATTCACCCCTCCACTTT CAWSVLRRGPESSYNSPLHF
TRBJ2-5 - TRBV6-6 - TGTGCCAGCAGCATATTAGGAGCAGGGCTGGAGACCCAGTACTTC CASSILGAGLETQYF
TRBJ2-7 - TRBV30 TRBD1 TGTGCCTTGCTAAGGACAGGGGGCGGCGAGCAGTACTTC CALLRTGGGEQYF
TRBJ1-5 few TRBV4-2 - TGTGCCAGCAGCCAAGACAGGGGCAATCAGCCCCAGCATTTT CASSQDRGNQPQHF
TRBJ1-3 - TRBV19 - TGTGCCAGTAGTATAGCGGACAGCTCTGGAAACACCATATATTTT CASSIADSSGNTIYF
TRBJ1-1 - TRBV7-8 - TGTGCCAGCAGCTTACTTCCCAGGGCGACTGAAGCTTTCTTT CASSLLPRATEAFF
TRBJ2-2 - TRBV27 - TGTGCCAGCAGTTTTACGGGCGGGGAGCTGTTTTTT CASSFTGGELFF
TRBJ2-7 - TRBV5-1 - TGCGCCAGCAGAGATCGTGTGAGCTCCTACGAGCAGTACTTC CASRDRVSSYEQYF
TRBJ2-6 - TRBV18 - TGTGCCAGCTCCCAGGGTATGGCATTCTCTGGGGCCAACGTCCTGACTTTC CASSQGMAFSGANVLTF
TRBJ1-2 few TRBV7-3 - TGTGCCAGCAGCTTAACAGGGGCCCGTGGCTACACCTTC CASSLTGARGYTF